These 20 T cell receptor beta chains originate from one sample sequenced in a study of blood T cell repertoires in COVID-19. The repertoire was sequenced with immunoSEQ multiplex PCR; TCRdb's copy has only in-frame clones and lacks some. The sample holds tens of thousands of clones; about 82% are singletons and the top ten take 3.5% to 5%. The sample comprised peripheral blood. These TCRs come from a man aged 50-60 years with acute or convalescent COVID-19.

The chain links TRBV9 to TRBJ2-7; the D is unclear. The V gene lost 2 bases and the J gene lost 3 bases, with 9 bases spanning the gap. The CDR3 consists of 13 residues. Germline V CDR1 and CDR2: SGDLS, YYNGEE. CDR3 in DNA: TGTGCCAGCAGCGTCTTCCCAGGCTACGAGCAGTACTTC. Protein product: CASSVFPGYEQYF. Variable domain in full (rest from reference TRBV9 and TRBJ2-7): DSGVTQTPKHLITATGQRVTLRCSPRSGDLSVYWYQQSLDQGLQFLIQYYNGEERAKGNILERFSAQQFPDLHSELNLSSLELGDSALYFCASSVFPGYEQYFGPGTRLTVT.

V and J are TRBV9 and TRBJ2-2; D call uncertain. The CDR3 length is 15 residues. Germline V CDR1 and CDR2: SGDLS, YYNGEE. Trimming left V 6 bases short and J 11 bases short, with 23 bases between. The CDR3 nucleotides are TGTGCCAGCACTAAGTCGATCCGAGCAGACTTTGAGCTGTTTTTT. It codes for CASTKSIRADFELFF.

This rearrangement joins TRBV6-6 to TRBJ1-5; D gene uncertain. Germline V gives CDR1 MNHNY, CDR2 SVGAGI (reference sequence). The germline V and J ends were trimmed by 5 bases and 12 bases, with 11 bases remaining between them. The CDR3 has 11 residues. CDR3 in DNA: TGTGCCAGCAGTCTCGCGGCTTTCCAGCATTTT. The encoded protein is CASSLAAFQHF.

This rearrangement joins TRBV3-1 (or the pseudogene TRBV3-2) to TRBJ2-1, with 11 bases lining up with TRBD1. V shed 4 bases, J shed 2 bases, and the junction held 4 bases outside the gene matches. The V gene's germline CDR1 is LGHDT and CDR2 YNNKEL (reference sequence). This CDR3 contains 16 residues. For the CDR3, the DNA is TGTGCCAGCAGCCTAAGGACAGGGGGCCCCTACAATGAGCAGTTCTTC. Translating it yields CASSLRTGGPYNEQFF.

The CDR3 is CAWSVLGGVYGYTF. CDR3 coding DNA: TGTGCCTGGAGTGTATTAGGGGGCGTCTATGGCTACACCTTC. The chain is built from TRBV30 and TRBJ1-2, with TRBD1 matching over 7 bases. Germline lookup yields CDR1 GTSNPN and CDR2 SVGIG (reference sequence). CDR3 length: 14 residues. Germline trimming cut 0 bases from V and 4 bases from J; bases unmatched to any gene: 5.

The V call is TRBV4-1, the J call TRBJ1-2; D not resolved. V lost 3 bases, J lost 4 bases, and 9 bases lay in between. The CDR3 has 13 residues. Per the germline V gene, CDR1 is MGHRA and CDR2 is YSYEKL. CDR3 in DNA: TGCGCCAGCAGCCAGGGCAGATCCTATGGCTACACCTTC. Translation: CASSQGRSYGYTF.

CDR3 protein: CASSPWTRMNTEAFF. As DNA, the CDR3 is TGCGCCAGCAGCCCATGGACACGAATGAACACTGAAGCTTTCTTT. The rearrangement uses TRBV5-1 and TRBJ1-1; D may be TRBD1 (5 bases). Trimming took 4 bases from V and 0 from J, leaving 13 bases between them. Looked up from germline, CDR1 is SGHRS and CDR2 is YFSETQ. CDR3 length equals 15 residues.

This clone was observed a single time. V gene TRBV7-8 combines with J gene TRBJ1-4; 7 bases are a match to TRBD1. Per germline, CDR1 SGHVS and CDR2 FQNEAQ. The CDR3 is 15 residues long. With 1 base clipped from V and 8 bases from J, the junction kept 7 bases outside the gene matches. This CDR3 is CASSLGEGAWEKLFF. For the CDR3, the DNA is TGTGCCAGCAGCTTAGGAGAGGGGGCGTGGGAAAAACTGTTTTTT.

This chain joins TRBV2 and TRBJ2-2, with 7 bases fitting TRBD2. The CDR3 has 16 residues. The trim removed 6 bases at V and 0 bases at J, leaving 7 bases unmatched. Germline V gene sequence: CDR1 SNHLY, CDR2 FYNNEI. The CDR3 loop reads CASSPSGGTNTGELFF. The CDR3 DNA sequence: TGTGCCAGCAGCCCCTCGGGGGGAACGAACACCGGGGAGCTGTTTTTT.

The chain employs TRBV14 and TRBJ1-1; no clear D. Germline CDR1 is SGHDN and CDR2 is FVKESK. Trimming took 4 bases from V and 8 from J, leaving 17 bases between them. The CDR3 spans 14 residues. CDR3 in amino acids: CASSPSYGVIEAFF. The CDR3, as DNA: TGTGCCAGCAGCCCGAGTTACGGGGTGATCGAAGCTTTCTTT.

The chain employs TRBV5-1 and TRBJ2-1, with D perhaps matching TRBD2 (6 bases). The CDR3 runs to 15 residues. CDR1 and CDR2 from the germline V gene are SGHRS and YFSETQ. V lost 0 bases to trimming and J lost 0 bases, with 7 bases between them. DNA for the CDR3: TGCGCCAGCAGCTTGGAAGCGGGCTCCTACAATGAGCAGTTCTTC. It encodes CASSLEAGSYNEQFF. The entire variable domain, with the rest obtained from reference TRBV5-1 and TRBJ2-1, is as follows: KAGVTQTPRYLIKTRGQQVTLSCSPISGHRSVSWYQQTPGQGLQFLFEYFSETQRNKGNFPGRFSGRQFSNSRSEMNVSTLELGDSALYLCASSLEAGSYNEQFFGPGTRLTVL.

The chain is built from TRBV6-5 and TRBJ1-3, with D unclear. The germline V gene has CDR1 MNHEY and CDR2 SVGAGI. The CDR3 length is 15 residues. V gave up 6 bases and J gave up 0 bases, with 12 bases separating them. The CDR3 nucleotides read TGTGCCAGCAGCGCGGGGTACCCCTCTGGAAACACCATATATTTT. It yields the protein CASSAGYPSGNTIYF.

The V and J genes are TRBV4-1 and TRBJ1-1; 8 bases line up with TRBD1. The CDR3 sequence is 14 residues long. Germline-derived CDR1 and CDR2 are MGHRA and YSYEKL. Unmatched junction bases numbered 1, after V lost 3 bases and J lost 1 base. The CDR3 protein is CASSHGTGNTEAFF. The CDR3 DNA reads as TGCGCCAGCAGCCATGGGACAGGGAACACTGAAGCTTTCTTT.

The chain is built from TRBV9 and TRBJ1-2, with 7 bases identical to TRBD1. CDR3 length: 12 residues. J was trimmed by 6 bases and V by 3 bases; bases with no gene match: 2. Germline CDR1 SGDLS, CDR2 YYNGEE. Written as DNA, the CDR3 is TGTGCCAGCAGCGCCGACAGGGATGGCTACACCTTC. The encoded protein is CASSADRDGYTF.

The chain joins TRBV6-5 to TRBJ1-4; possibly TRBD1 for D (6 bases). Trimming took 9 bases from V and 3 from J, leaving 14 bases between them. The CDR3 loop spans 14 amino acids. In germline, CDR1 is MNHEY, CDR2 SVGAGI. Here the CDR3 reads CASGGAGANEKLFF. Here the CDR3 DNA reads TGTGCCAGTGGGGGGGCTGGGGCTAATGAAAAACTGTTTTTT.

The chain links TRBV18 to TRBJ1-5; the match to TRBD1 covers 11 bases. The junction had 8 bases not matched to a gene; V was cut back by 0 bases and J by 4 bases. This CDR3 has 18 residues. Germline loops: CDR1 KGHSH, CDR2 LQKENI. The CDR3: CASSPPSRTGGSNQPQHF. The CDR3 region has the DNA TGTGCCAGCTCACCACCGAGCCGGACAGGGGGCTCGAATCAGCCCCAGCATTTT.

V and J are TRBV29-1 and TRBJ2-7; D perhaps matches TRBD2 (6 bases). The CDR3 consists of 11 residues. The ends were cut back, 3 bases at V and 6 bases at J, with 9 bases in the middle. Germline CDR1 SQVTM, CDR2 ANQGSEA. The chain's CDR3 is CSVEEGIEQYF. The CDR3 DNA reads TGCAGCGTTGAGGAGGGTATCGAGCAGTACTTC.

The chain carries TRBV28 and TRBJ1-4, with D perhaps matching TRBD1 (6 bases). Germline CDR1 and CDR2: MDHEN and SYDVKM. CDR3 length: 15 amino acids. Deletions cut 5 bases from V and 2 bases from J, with 12 bases between. The CDR3 bases are TGTGCCAGCAGTCGTCAGGGGAAGACTAATGAAAAACTGTTTTTT. As protein: CASSRQGKTNEKLFF.

This clone was seen a handful of times. The V and J genes are TRBV6-6 and TRBJ1-2, with 8 bases lining up with TRBD1. Germline trimming cut 6 bases from V and 6 bases from J; bases unmatched to any gene: 9. The CDR3 loop spans 14 amino acids. CDR1 is MNHNY and CDR2 is SVGAGI in the germline V gene (reference sequence). The CDR3 coding sequence is TGTGCCAGCAGCCCCGGACAGGGCGAGGATGGCTACACCTTC. This codes for CASSPGQGEDGYTF.

V gene TRBV14 combines with J gene TRBJ2-5; D is ambiguous. This CDR3 region has 12 residues. Deletions cut 1 base from V and 3 bases from J, with 3 bases between. Germline V gene sequence: CDR1 SGHDN, CDR2 FVKESK. CDR3 DNA sequence: TGTGCCAGCAGCCAAGTAGAAGAGACCCAGTACTTC. Translated: CASSQVEETQYF.